Shown below are 16 T cell receptor beta chains from a single sample sequenced in a study of metastatic and nonmetastatic thyroid tumors. Thyroid surgery was performed in patients who had received no treatment beforehand. TCRdb re-clonotyped the PCR reads through MiXCR. The table includes roughly 30,000 clones, about 30% detected once. The sequenced material came from blood. These receptor sequences come from a female donor with papillary thyroid cancer or a benign thyroid nodule (not recorded which). Some clones in this sample may be carry-over from other donors' samples.

This clone was detected many times. This chain joins TRBV6-1 and TRBJ2-1; no firm D call. The CDR3 runs 12 residues. V was clipped by 4 bases and J by 15 bases, with 16 bases between them. Per germline, CDR1 MNHNS and CDR2 SASEGT. CDR3: CASSVGETTLFF. Here the CDR3 DNA reads TGTGCCAGCAGTGTAGGAGAGACGACCCTGTTCTTC.

This clone has a count of ten or more. V usage is TRBV3-1 and J usage is TRBJ2-3; 11 bases line up with TRBD2. The germline V gene has CDR1 LGHDT and CDR2 YNNKEL (reference sequence). The ends lost 4 bases at V and 1 base at J; junction bases unmatched: 1. The CDR3 extends over 15 amino acids. CDR3 region: CASSPGLAGTDTQYF. The CDR3 bases are TGTGCCAGCAGCCCGGGACTAGCGGGCACAGATACGCAGTATTTT.

The table lists this clone with a few counts. Sequence at one end of the junction differs from germline and may be a read error. This sequence joins TRBV4-3 and TRBJ2-6; D call uncertain. Germline assignment: CDR1 LGHNA and CDR2 YSLEER. The length of the CDR3 is 16 residues. The CDR3 DNA follows: TGCGCCAGCAGCCAAGAGGCAGTCTCTGGTGCCAACGTCCTGACTTTC. It yields the protein CASSQEAVSGANVLTF.

In this sample, this clone turned up a few times. V is TRBV19 and J is TRBJ1-2; a possible D gene is TRBD1 (5 bases). V shed 6 bases and J shed 8 bases, with 13 bases lying between them. Germline V lookup: CDR1 LNHDA, CDR2 SQIVND (reference sequence). CDR3 length: 12 amino acids. CDR3 amino acids: CASRDTVRGYTF. CDR3 in DNA: TGTGCCAGTAGGGACACGGTGAGGGGCTACACCTTC. Using reference TRBV19 and TRBJ1-2 for the parts outside the CDR3, the full variable domain is DGGITQSPKYLFRKEGQNVTLSCEQNLNHDAMYWYRQDPGQGLRLIYYSQIVNDFQKGDIAEGYSVSREKKESFPLTVTSAQKNPTAFYLCASRDTVRGYTFGSGTRLTVV.

This clone was found once. A read error may account for a junction end that differs from germline. The rearrangement links TRBV5-5 to TRBJ2-7, with 9 bases identical to TRBD1. This CDR3 has 15 residues. Germline values: CDR1 SGHKS, CDR2 YYEKEE (reference sequence). CDR3 sequence: CTSSLGDRVLYEQYF. The CDR3 DNA reads as TGTACCAGCAGCTTAGGGGACAGGGTCCTGTACGAGCAGTACTTC. Drawing the rest from reference TRBV5-5 and TRBJ2-7, the complete variable domain is DAGVTQSPTHLIKTRGQQVTLRCSPISGHKSVSWYQQVLGQGPQFIFQYYEKEERGRGNFPDRFSARQFPNYSSELNVNALLLGDSALYLCTSSLGDRVLYEQYFGPGTRLTVT.

At least ten counts were recorded for this clone. The chain couples TRBV11-2 to TRBJ2-3; 9 bases fit TRBD2. With 5 bases clipped from V and 2 bases from J, the junction kept 8 bases outside the gene matches. The CDR3 has 16 residues. Germline CDR1 reads SGHAT; CDR2 reads FQNNGV. CDR3 sequence (DNA): TGTGCCAGCAGCCTCCGGGTAGCGGGGGTCACAGATACGCAGTATTTT. It yields the protein CASSLRVAGVTDTQYF.

The rearrangement joins TRBV28 to TRBJ1-3; D unresolved. This CDR3 region has 15 residues. In germline, CDR1 is MDHEN, CDR2 SYDVKM. Trimming cost V 1 base and J 8 bases, with 15 bases left between them. The CDR3 DNA follows: TGTGCCAGCAGTTTATTTCGCAGCTTCGGGGACACCATATATTTT. Translating it yields CASSLFRSFGDTIYF.

The chain carries TRBV24-1 and TRBJ2-3, with D tentatively TRBD1 or TRBD2 (5 bases each). The CDR3 extends over 19 amino acids. Germline V gene sequence: CDR1 KGHDR, CDR2 SFDVKD. V shed 1 base and J shed 0 bases, with 19 bases lying between them. This CDR3 is CATSDFGTQFLTSTDTQYF. The DNA of the CDR3 is TGTGCCACCAGTGATTTTGGGACCCAATTCTTAACTAGCACAGATACGCAGTATTTT.

The table lists this clone with a few counts. Mismatch with germline at one junction end may stem from a read error. The rearrangement joins TRBV6-1 to TRBJ2-1, with D possibly matching TRBD1 (5 bases). CDR3 length: 14 amino acids. From germline, CDR1 is MNHNS and CDR2 SASEGT. The CDR3 region has the DNA TGTGCCAGCACTGAAGGGGTCCCCCGCAGGAAGCAGTTCTTC. This translates into CASTEGVPRRKQFF.

V and J are TRBV18 and TRBJ2-7, with D unresolved. This CDR3 contains 12 residues. V was shortened by 3 bases and J by 2 bases, with 5 bases between the two germline ends. Germline V lookup: CDR1 KGHSH, CDR2 LQKENI. The CDR3 DNA sequence: TGTGCCAGCTCACCGGGGACCTACGAGCAGTACTTC. This gives the protein CASSPGTYEQYF. Full variable domain (rest looked up from reference TRBV18 and TRBJ2-7): NAGVMQNPRHLVRRRGQEARLRCSPMKGHSHVYWYRQLPEEGLKFMVYLQKENIIDESGMPKERFSAEFPKEGPSILRIQQVVRGDSAAYFCASSPGTYEQYFGPGTRLTVT.

This clone is a singleton in its sample. At one end the junction does not follow the germline gene, possibly because of a read error. The J gene is TRBJ2-7, the V gene TRBV13; no firm D call. There are 14 residues in the CDR3. Germline lookup yields CDR1 PRHDT and CDR2 FYEKMQ (reference sequence). In DNA form, the CDR3 reads TGTGACAGCAGCTTAGGTGTCAAACGCTACGAGCAGTACTTC. This translates into CDSSLGVKRYEQYF.

This clone came up many times. A much larger clone lies a single base off, so this may be a read error. V usage is TRBV6-1 and J usage is TRBJ1-4; D might be TRBD1 (5 bases). CDR1 is MNHNS, CDR2 SASEGT, per germline. V was shortened by 3 bases and J by 6 bases, with 11 bases between the two germline ends. The CDR3 runs to 14 residues. This CDR3 is CASSDAQGDEKLFF. The CDR3 DNA is TGTGCCAGCAGTGACGCGCAAGGGGATGAAAAACTGTTTTTT.

V gene TRBV6-1 combines with J gene TRBJ2-3; TRBD1 matches 9 bases. Per the germline V gene, CDR1 is MNHNS and CDR2 is SASEGT. CDR3 size: 15 residues. V lost 7 bases to trimming and J lost 0 bases; unmatched junction nucleotides: 5. The CDR3 protein is CASTRDRASTDTQYF. The CDR3, as DNA: TGTGCCAGCACACGGGACAGGGCAAGCACAGATACGCAGTATTTT.

This clone was found a few times. This rearrangement joins TRBV19 to TRBJ2-3, with 7 bases lining up with TRBD1. The junction had 8 bases not matched to a gene; V was cut back by 7 bases and J by 4 bases. Per the germline V gene, CDR1 is LNHDA and CDR2 is SQIVND (reference sequence). The CDR3 loop spans 14 amino acids. CDR3 sequence: CASTKVQGADTQYF. CDR3 nucleotides: TGTGCCAGTACCAAAGTCCAGGGGGCAGATACGCAGTATTTT. Full variable domain (remainder filled in from reference TRBV19 and TRBJ2-3): DGGITQSPKYLFRKEGQNVTLSCEQNLNHDAMYWYRQDPGQGLRLIYYSQIVNDFQKGDIAEGYSVSREKKESFPLTVTSAQKNPTAFYLCASTKVQGADTQYFGPGTRLTVL.

The V and J genes are TRBV20-1 and TRBJ2-4; 14 bases fit TRBD2. The CDR3 contains 17 residues. V lost 5 bases and J lost 0; bases outside the gene matches: 6. CDR1 is DFQATT and CDR2 is SNEGSKA in the germline V gene (reference sequence). CDR3 sequence (DNA): TGCAGTGCTCACGGGACTAGCGGGAGTGGAGCCAAAAACATTCAGTACTTC. It translates to CSAHGTSGSGAKNIQYF.

The chain joins TRBV9 to TRBJ2-3; TRBD2 matches at 8 bases. With 0 bases clipped from V and 1 base from J, the junction kept 10 bases outside the gene matches. The CDR3 contains 18 residues. Germline V CDR1 and CDR2: SGDLS, YYNGEE. The CDR3 spells CASSVGTSTKGGTDTQYF. The DNA of the CDR3 is TGTGCCAGCAGCGTAGGGACTAGCACGAAGGGCGGCACAGATACGCAGTATTTT.